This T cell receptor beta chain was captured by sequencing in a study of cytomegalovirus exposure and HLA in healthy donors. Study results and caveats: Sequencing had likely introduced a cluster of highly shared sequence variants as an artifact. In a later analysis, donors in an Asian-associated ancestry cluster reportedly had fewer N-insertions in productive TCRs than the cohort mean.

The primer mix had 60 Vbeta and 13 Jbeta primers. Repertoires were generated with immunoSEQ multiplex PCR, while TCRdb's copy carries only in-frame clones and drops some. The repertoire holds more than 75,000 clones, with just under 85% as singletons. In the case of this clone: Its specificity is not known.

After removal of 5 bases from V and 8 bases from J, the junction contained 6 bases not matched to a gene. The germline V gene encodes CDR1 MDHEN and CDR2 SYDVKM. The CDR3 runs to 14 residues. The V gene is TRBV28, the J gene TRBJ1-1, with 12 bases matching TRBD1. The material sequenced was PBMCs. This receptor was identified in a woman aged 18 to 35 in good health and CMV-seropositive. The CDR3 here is CASSPGTGGQEAFF. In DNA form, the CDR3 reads TGTGCCAGCAGTCCCGGGACAGGGGGCCAGGAAGCTTTCTTT.